The clone carrying this TCR beta chain was found many times. The antigen remains undetermined. The data originate from a study of CD8 T cells in ankylosing spondylitis. General study findings and limits: As reported, disease-linked clones showed significant enrichment in matched ankylosing spondylitis synovial fluid. Made up of 7 to 9 highly homologous variants, a TCR beta motif appeared characteristic of ankylosing spondylitis blood. Clones linked to the disease showed a CD8+ phenotype. They occurred at relatively low frequencies in peripheral blood.

Between the trimmed V and J ends, which lost 3 bases and 7 bases, there was a span of 12 bases. This CDR3 has 12 residues. From germline, CDR1 is DFQATT and CDR2 SNEGSKA (reference sequence). The authors made TCR beta libraries by quantitative 5'-RACE with molecular barcodes. In TCRdb, the 5' RACE reads were re-called with MiXCR into one record per CDR3 protein. The table shows more than 500,000 distinct CDR3 sequences, with about 5.4% occurring only once. This clonotype was obtained from a male donor with ankylosing spondylitis. The sample comprised blood, either unsorted or a sorted T cell fraction (not recorded which). The V and J genes are TRBV20-1 and TRBJ1-1; D is ambiguous. The CDR3 DNA follows: TGCAGTGCTAGGAGGAGGGATATTGAAGCTTTCTTT. Translation gives CSARRRDIEAFF.